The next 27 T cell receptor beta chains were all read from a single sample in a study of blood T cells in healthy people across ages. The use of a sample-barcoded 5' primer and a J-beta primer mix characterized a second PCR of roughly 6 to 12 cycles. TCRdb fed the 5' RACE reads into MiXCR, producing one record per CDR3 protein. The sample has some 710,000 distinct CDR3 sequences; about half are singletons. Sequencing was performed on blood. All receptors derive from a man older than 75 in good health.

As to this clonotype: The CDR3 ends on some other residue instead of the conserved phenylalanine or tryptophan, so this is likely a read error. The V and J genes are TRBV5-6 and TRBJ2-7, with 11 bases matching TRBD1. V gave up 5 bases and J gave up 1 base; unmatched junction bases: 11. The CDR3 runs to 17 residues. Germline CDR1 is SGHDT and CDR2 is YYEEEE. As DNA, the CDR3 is TGTGCCAGCAGTTCGGGGACAGGGGGGAAGTGGTCCTACGAGCAGTACTCC. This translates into CASSSGTGGKWSYEQYS.

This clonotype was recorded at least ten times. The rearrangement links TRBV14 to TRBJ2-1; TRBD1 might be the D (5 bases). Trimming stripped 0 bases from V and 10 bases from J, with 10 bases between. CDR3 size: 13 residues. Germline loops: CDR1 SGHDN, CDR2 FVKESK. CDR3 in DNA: TGTGCCAGCAGCCAAGAACGATGGACAGAGCAGTTCTTC. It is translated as CASSQERWTEQFF.

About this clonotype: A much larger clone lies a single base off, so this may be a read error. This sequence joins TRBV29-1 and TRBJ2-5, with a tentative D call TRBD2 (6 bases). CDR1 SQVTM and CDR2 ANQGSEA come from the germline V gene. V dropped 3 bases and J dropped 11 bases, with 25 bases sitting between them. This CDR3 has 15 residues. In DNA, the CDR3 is TGCAGCGTTGAGGTTAGGGGACTCCGGCGGAATGAGCAGTACTTC. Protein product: CSVEVRGLRRNEQYF.

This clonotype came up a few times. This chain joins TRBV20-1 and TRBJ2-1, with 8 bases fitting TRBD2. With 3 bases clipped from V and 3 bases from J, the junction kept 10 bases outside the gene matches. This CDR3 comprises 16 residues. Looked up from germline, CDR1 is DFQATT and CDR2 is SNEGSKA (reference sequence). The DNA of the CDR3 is TGCAGTGCTAGGGTCTCGGGAGGGCCGTTCTACAATGAGCAGTTCTTC. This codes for CSARVSGGPFYNEQFF.

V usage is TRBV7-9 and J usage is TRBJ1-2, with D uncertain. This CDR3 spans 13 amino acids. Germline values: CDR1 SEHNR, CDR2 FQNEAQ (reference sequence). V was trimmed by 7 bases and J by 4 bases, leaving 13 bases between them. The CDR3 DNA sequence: TGTGCCAGCACCGACGGAGGCTTCTATGGCTACACCTTC. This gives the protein CASTDGGFYGYTF. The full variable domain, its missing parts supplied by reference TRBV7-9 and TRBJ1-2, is DTGVSQNPRHKITKRGQNVTFRCDPISEHNRLYWYRQTLGQGPEFLTYFQNEAQLEKSRLLSDRFSAERPKGSFSTLEIQRTEQGDSAMYLCASTDGGFYGYTFGSGTRLTVV.

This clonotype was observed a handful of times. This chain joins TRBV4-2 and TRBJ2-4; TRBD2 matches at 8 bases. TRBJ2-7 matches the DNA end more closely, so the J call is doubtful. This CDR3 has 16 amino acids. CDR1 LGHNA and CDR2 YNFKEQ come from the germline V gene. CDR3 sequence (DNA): TGTGCCAGCAGCCAAGGAAGCGGGAGCAGTGTCTACGAGCAGTACTTC. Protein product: CASSQGSGSSVYEQYF.

For the CDR3, the DNA is TGCAGTGCTAGAGGGGGACAGGGTTTCGAAAAACTGTTTTTT. Encoded protein: CSARGGQGFEKLFF. The chain has TRBV20-1 and TRBJ1-4; 9 positions agree with TRBD1. V lost 1 base to trimming and J lost 8 bases; unmatched junction nucleotides: 5. CDR3 length: 14 amino acids. Germline V lookup: CDR1 DFQATT, CDR2 SNEGSKA (reference sequence).

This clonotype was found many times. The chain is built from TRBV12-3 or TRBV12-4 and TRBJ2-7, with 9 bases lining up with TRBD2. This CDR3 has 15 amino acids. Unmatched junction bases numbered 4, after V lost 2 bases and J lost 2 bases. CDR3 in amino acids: CASSLLLAGTYEQYF. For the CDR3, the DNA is TGTGCCAGCAGTTTACTACTAGCGGGTACCTACGAGCAGTACTTC.

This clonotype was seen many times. The CDR3 DNA reads TGCAGTGCTAGTTCAGTAAACTATGGCTACACCTTC. It specifies CSASSVNYGYTF. The rearrangement uses TRBV20-1 and TRBJ1-2; D is unresolved. Germline V gene sequence: CDR1 DFQATT, CDR2 SNEGSKA (reference sequence). V shed 3 bases and J shed 2 bases, with 7 bases lying between them. This CDR3 contains 12 residues.

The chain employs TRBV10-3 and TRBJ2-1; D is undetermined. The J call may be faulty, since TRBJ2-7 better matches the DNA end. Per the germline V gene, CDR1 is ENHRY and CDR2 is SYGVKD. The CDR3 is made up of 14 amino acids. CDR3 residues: CAISLTDSYNEQYF. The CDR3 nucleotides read TGTGCCATCAGCCTGACCGACTCCTACAATGAGCAGTACTTC.

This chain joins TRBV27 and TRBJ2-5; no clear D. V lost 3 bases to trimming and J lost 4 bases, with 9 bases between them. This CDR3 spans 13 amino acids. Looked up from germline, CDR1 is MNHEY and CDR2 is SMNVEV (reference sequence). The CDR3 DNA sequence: TGTGCCAGCAGTTTCTTGGCTGGAGAGACCCAGTACTTC. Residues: CASSFLAGETQYF.

This CDR3 reads CASMGRLWELFF. CDR3 sequence (DNA): TGTGCCAGCATGGGCCGCCTTTGGGAGCTGTTTTTT. The rearrangement links TRBV12-3 or TRBV12-4 to TRBJ2-2; D is ambiguous. The ends were cut back, 7 bases at V and 9 bases at J, with 12 bases in the middle. This CDR3 has 12 amino acids.

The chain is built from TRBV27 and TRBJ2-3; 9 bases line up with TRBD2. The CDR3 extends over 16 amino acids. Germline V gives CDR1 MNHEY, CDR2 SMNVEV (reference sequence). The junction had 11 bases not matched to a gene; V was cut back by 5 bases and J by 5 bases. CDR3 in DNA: TGTGCCAGCAGTCTCGGGCGGGAGGGCCTCGGAGATACGCAGTATTTT. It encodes CASSLGREGLGDTQYF.

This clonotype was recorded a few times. As DNA, the CDR3 is TGCAGTGCCTACCCTTCTAGCGGGAGTAACTACAATGAGCAGTTCTTC. Translating it yields CSAYPSSGSNYNEQFF. This chain links TRBV20-1 with TRBJ2-1, with 10 bases identical to TRBD2. In germline, CDR1 is DFQATT, CDR2 SNEGSKA (reference sequence). CDR3 length: 16 residues. Germline trimming cut 6 bases from V and 3 bases from J; bases unmatched to any gene: 11.

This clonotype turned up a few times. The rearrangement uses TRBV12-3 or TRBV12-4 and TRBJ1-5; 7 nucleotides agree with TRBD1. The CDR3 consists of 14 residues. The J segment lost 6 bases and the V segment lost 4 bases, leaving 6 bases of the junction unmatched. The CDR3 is CASSSQTGLQPQHF. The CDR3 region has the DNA TGTGCCAGCAGTTCCCAGACAGGGCTTCAGCCCCAGCATTTT.

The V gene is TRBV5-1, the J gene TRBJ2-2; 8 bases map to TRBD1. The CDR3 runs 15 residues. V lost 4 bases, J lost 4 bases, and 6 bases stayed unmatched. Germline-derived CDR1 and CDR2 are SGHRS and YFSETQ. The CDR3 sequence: CASSGQGGSTGELFF. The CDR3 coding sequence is TGCGCCAGCAGCGGACAGGGTGGAAGCACCGGGGAGCTGTTTTTT.

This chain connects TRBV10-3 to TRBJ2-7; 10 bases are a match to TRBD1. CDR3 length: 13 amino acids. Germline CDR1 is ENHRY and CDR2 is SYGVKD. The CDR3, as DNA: TGTGCACTAGGGGGGACAGGGGCGTACGAGCAGTACTTC. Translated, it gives CALGGTGAYEQYF.

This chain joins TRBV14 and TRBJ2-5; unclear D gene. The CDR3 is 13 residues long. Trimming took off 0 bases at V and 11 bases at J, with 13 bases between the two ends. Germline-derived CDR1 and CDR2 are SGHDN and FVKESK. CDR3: CASSQELPRQQYF. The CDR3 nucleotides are TGTGCCAGCAGCCAAGAGCTCCCCCGGCAGCAGTACTTC.

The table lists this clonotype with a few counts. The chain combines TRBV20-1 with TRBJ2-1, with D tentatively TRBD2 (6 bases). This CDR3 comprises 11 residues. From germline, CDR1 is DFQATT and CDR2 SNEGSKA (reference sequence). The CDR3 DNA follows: TGCACCCGGGACTTCTACAATGAGCAGTTCTTC. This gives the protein CTRDFYNEQFF.

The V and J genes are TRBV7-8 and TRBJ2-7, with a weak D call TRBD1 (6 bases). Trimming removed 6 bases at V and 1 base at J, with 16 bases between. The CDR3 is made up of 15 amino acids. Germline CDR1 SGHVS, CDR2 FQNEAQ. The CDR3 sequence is CASSPSTGHSYEQYF. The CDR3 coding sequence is TGTGCCAGCAGTCCCTCGACGGGACATTCCTACGAGCAGTACTTC.

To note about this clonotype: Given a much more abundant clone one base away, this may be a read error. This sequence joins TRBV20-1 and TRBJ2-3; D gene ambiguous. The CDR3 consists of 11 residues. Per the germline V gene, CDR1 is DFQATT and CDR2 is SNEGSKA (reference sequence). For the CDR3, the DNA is TGCAGTGCTAGAGTGGCAGATACGCCGTATTTT. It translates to CSARVADTPYF.

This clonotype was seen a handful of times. CDR3 residues: CASSLTRLARDTQYF. The CDR3 DNA is TGTGCCAGCAGCTTAACACGGCTAGCTCGGGATACGCAGTATTTT. This chain links TRBV7-2 with TRBJ2-3; maybe TRBD2 (5 bases). The germline V and J ends were trimmed by 2 bases and 6 bases, with 15 bases remaining between them. The CDR3 is 15 residues long. Germline V gives CDR1 SGHTA, CDR2 FQGNSA.

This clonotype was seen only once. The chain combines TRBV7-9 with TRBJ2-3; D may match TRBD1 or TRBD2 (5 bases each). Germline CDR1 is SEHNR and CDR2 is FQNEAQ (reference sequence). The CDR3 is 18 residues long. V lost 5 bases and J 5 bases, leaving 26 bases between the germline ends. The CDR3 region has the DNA TGTGCCAGCAGCGGACCCCGCGCGTCGGACCGAGGGGTAGATACGCAGTATTTT. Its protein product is CASSGPRASDRGVDTQYF.

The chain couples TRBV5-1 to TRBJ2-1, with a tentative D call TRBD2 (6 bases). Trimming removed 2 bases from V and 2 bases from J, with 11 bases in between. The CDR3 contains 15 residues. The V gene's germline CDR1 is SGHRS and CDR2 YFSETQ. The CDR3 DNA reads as TGCGCCAGCAGCTTCTCGGGGGATACCTACAATGAGCAGTTCTTC. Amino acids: CASSFSGDTYNEQFF.

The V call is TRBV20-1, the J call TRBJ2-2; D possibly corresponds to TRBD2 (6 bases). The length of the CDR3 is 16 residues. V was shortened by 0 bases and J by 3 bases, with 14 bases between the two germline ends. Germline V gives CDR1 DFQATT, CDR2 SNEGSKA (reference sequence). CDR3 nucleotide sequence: TGCAGTGCTAGAGAGCGGGGTGAAGGGGACACCGGGGAGCTGTTTTTT. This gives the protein CSARERGEGDTGELFF.

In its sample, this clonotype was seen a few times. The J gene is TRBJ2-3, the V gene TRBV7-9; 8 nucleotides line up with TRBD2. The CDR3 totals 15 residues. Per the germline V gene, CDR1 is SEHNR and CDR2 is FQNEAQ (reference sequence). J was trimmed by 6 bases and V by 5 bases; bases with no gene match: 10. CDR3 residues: CASSQTLGRADTQYF. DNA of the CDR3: TGTGCCAGCAGCCAGACTCTCGGGAGGGCGGATACGCAGTATTTT. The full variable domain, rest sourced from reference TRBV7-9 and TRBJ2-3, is DTGVSQNPRHKITKRGQNVTFRCDPISEHNRLYWYRQTLGQGPEFLTYFQNEAQLEKSRLLSDRFSAERPKGSFSTLEIQRTEQGDSAMYLCASSQTLGRADTQYFGPGTRLTVL.

The CDR3: CASSLSIGQGGETQYF. The CDR3 bases are TGTGCCAGCAGCTTAAGCATCGGGCAGGGTGGGGAGACCCAGTACTTC. The chain carries TRBV7-2 and TRBJ2-5; possibly TRBD1 for D (5 bases). The V end lost 2 bases, the J end lost 5 bases, and 18 bases lay between the germline ends. The CDR3 extends over 16 amino acids. Germline CDR1 and CDR2: SGHTA and FQGNSA.